The 4 T cell receptor beta chains below all came from one sample that was sequenced in a study of T cells in Graves' hyperthyroidism and ophthalmopathy. RNA transcripts yielded amplified TCR beta CDR3 regions. HTBI primers were used for first-round RT-PCR of the TCR CDR3. One entry per CDR3 protein, called by TCRdb with MiXCR from the multiplex PCR reads. The data show 30,000 to 35,000 distinct CDR3 sequences, roughly half seen once. Input material: blood. Receptors were obtained from a woman between 40 and 55 years old with Graves' ophthalmopathy.

This clonotype showed up many times. This chain joins TRBV25-1 and TRBJ2-7; D is perhaps TRBD1 or TRBD2 (5 bases each). Trimming pared 6 bases from V and 2 bases from J, leaving 5 bases between. This CDR3 has 11 amino acids. Germline V lookup: CDR1 MGHDK, CDR2 SYGVNS. CDR3 nucleotides: TGTGCCAGCAGGGGGGCCTACGAGCAGTACTTC. Its translation: CASRGAYEQYF.

The chain couples TRBV7-2 to TRBJ2-5; 11 bases are shared with TRBD2. The CDR3 covers 16 residues. CDR1 and CDR2 (germline): SGHTA, FQGNSA. The V and J ends lost 1 base and 5 bases, in that order; junction bases with no gene match: 6. The CDR3 loop is CASSLVTSGTGETQYF. CDR3 nucleotides: TGTGCCAGCAGCTTAGTGACTAGCGGGACCGGGGAGACCCAGTACTTC.

The chain carries TRBV12-2 and TRBJ2-7; the table's D call of TRBD1 was not tested on the DNA. TRBV12-2 represents a pseudogene. The CDR3 covers 15 residues. This CDR3 reads CASRLAPTGADEQYF. The CDR3 region has the DNA TGTGCAAGTCGCTTAGCGCCGACAGGGGCCGACGAGCAGTACTTC.

This clonotype has just one count. V gene TRBV10-3 combines with J gene TRBJ1-2; possible D gene TRBD1, 6 bases. Between the trimmed V and J ends, which lost 6 bases and 6 bases, there was a span of 17 bases. This CDR3 is built from 14 residues. The germline CDR1 and CDR2 sequences are ENHRY and SYGVKD. In nucleotides, the CDR3 is TGTGCCATCAGGGATACGGGACAAGACAATGGCTACACCTTC. Its protein product is CAIRDTGQDNGYTF.